Shown below are 16 T cell receptor beta chains from a single sample sequenced in a study of cytomegalovirus exposure and HLA in healthy donors. Both 60 Vbeta primers and 13 Jbeta primers went into the PCR. Sequencing was performed with immunoSEQ multiplex PCR; in TCRdb, only in-frame clones are kept and a portion is missing. The table has around 100,000 clones, approximately 83% seen once. The sample consisted of PBMCs. Receptors originate from a woman between 18 and 29 years old in good health and CMV-seronegative.

The gene calls are TRBV18 and TRBJ2-1; TRBD1 aligns across 7 bases. Germline V gene data show CDR1 as KGHSH and CDR2 as LQKENI. V was pared by 0 bases and J by 7 bases, with 6 bases of the junction left unmatched. This CDR3 spans 15 amino acids. CDR3 protein: CASSPPVAGGNEQFF. In DNA form, the CDR3 reads TGTGCCAGCTCACCACCGGTAGCAGGGGGAAATGAGCAGTTCTTC.

This chain links TRBV11-2 with TRBJ1-1, with a possible D match to TRBD1 (6 bases). The CDR3 covers 13 residues. Trimming took off 5 bases at V and 3 bases at J, with 10 bases between the two ends. Looked up from germline, CDR1 is SGHAT and CDR2 is FQNNGV. For the CDR3, the DNA is TGTGCCAGCAGCCCAGGGGTCTACACTGAAGCTTTCTTT. Translated, it gives CASSPGVYTEAFF.

The chain couples TRBV6-5 to TRBJ2-1; 9 bases fit TRBD2. The germline gives CDR1 MNHEY, CDR2 SVGAGI. The CDR3 extends over 13 amino acids. Unmatched junction bases numbered 8, after V lost 8 bases and J lost 9 bases. The CDR3 DNA reads TGTGCCAGCCGGCGGGGGGGCATTAGTGAGCAGTTCTTC. It specifies CASRRGGISEQFF.

On this clone: One end of the junction fails to match germline, which may point to a read error. This chain connects TRBV7-9 to TRBJ1-6; D unresolved. This CDR3 region has 12 residues. Germline V CDR1 and CDR2: SEHNR, FQNEAQ (reference sequence). The CDR3 loop is CSSSLSDSPLHF. The CDR3 DNA reads as TGTTCCAGCAGCTTATCGGATTCACCCCTCCACTTT. Full variable domain (missing parts from reference TRBV7-9 and TRBJ1-6): DTGVSQNPRHKITKRGQNVTFRCDPISEHNRLYWYRQTLGQGPEFLTYFQNEAQLEKSRLLSDRFSAERPKGSFSTLEIQRTEQGDSAMYLCSSSLSDSPLHFGNGTRLTVT.

V gene TRBV6-1 combines with J gene TRBJ2-5; the match to TRBD2 covers 10 bases. Germline CDR1 MNHNS, CDR2 SASEGT. The CDR3 is 15 amino acids. V shed 4 bases and J 5 bases; nucleotides not matched to a gene: 7. The CDR3 here is CASSGIAGGGETQYF. CDR3 bases: TGTGCCAGCAGTGGGATAGCGGGAGGTGGTGAGACCCAGTACTTC.

This chain joins TRBV6-5 and TRBJ1-5, with 8 bases that match TRBD1. The CDR3 runs 14 residues. Per germline, CDR1 MNHEY and CDR2 SVGAGI. V lost 6 bases to trimming and J lost 6 bases; unmatched junction nucleotides: 7. CDR3 DNA: TGTGCCAGCAGAAATCACAGGGGGGCTCAGCCCCAGCATTTT. Encoded protein: CASRNHRGAQPQHF.

This chain joins TRBV6-5 and TRBJ1-1; no reliable D call. Germline CDR1 is MNHEY and CDR2 is SVGAGI. Trimming removed 6 bases from V and 5 bases from J, with 13 bases in between. The CDR3 has 13 residues. The CDR3 DNA follows: TGTGCCAGCAGCGCCGTCCCTCGGACTGAAGCTTTCTTT. Translated, it gives CASSAVPRTEAFF.

The chain is built from TRBV28 and TRBJ1-2, with 12 bases aligning to TRBD1. The length of the CDR3 is 15 residues. From germline, CDR1 is MDHEN and CDR2 SYDVKM. J gave up 2 bases and V 4 bases, and 2 bases lay outside the gene matches. The DNA for the CDR3 is TGTGCCAGCAGTTGGGACAGGGGGCTGAACTATGGCTACACCTTC. As protein: CASSWDRGLNYGYTF.

The chain has TRBV21-1 and TRBJ1-1; TRBD1, as called in the table, went unchecked against the DNA. TRBV21-1 is described as a pseudogene. The CDR3 has 16 amino acids. For the CDR3, the DNA is TGTGCCAGCAGCAAAGGGGTCACAGGGGGACTTCAAGAAGCTTTCTTT. The encoded protein is CASSKGVTGGLQEAFF.

Here the CDR3 reads CASSQDGGAGNTIYF. The CDR3 DNA reads TGCGCCAGCAGCCAAGATGGAGGGGCTGGAAACACCATATATTTT. The rearrangement joins TRBV4-1 to TRBJ1-3, with D tentatively TRBD1 (5 bases). The CDR3 is 15 amino acids. Germline loops: CDR1 MGHRA, CDR2 YSYEKL. V was clipped by 0 bases and J by 2 bases, with 8 bases between them.

J is TRBJ2-5 and V is TRBV7-2; 9 nucleotides agree with TRBD1. Per the germline V gene, CDR1 is SGHTA and CDR2 is FQGNSA. The ends lost 5 bases at V and 4 bases at J; junction bases unmatched: 5. This CDR3 has 14 amino acids. The CDR3 region has the DNA TGTGCCAGCAGCCAGGACAGGGGTGTAGAGACCCAGTACTTC. It encodes CASSQDRGVETQYF.

This sequence joins TRBV5-5 and TRBJ1-2; 9 bases agree with TRBD1. The CDR3 loop spans 16 amino acids. The V segment lost 0 bases and the J segment 5 bases; nucleotides outside the gene matches: 8. Germline loops: CDR1 SGHKS, CDR2 YYEKEE (reference sequence). CDR3: CASSLALGQGEYGYTF. The CDR3 DNA reads TGTGCCAGCAGCTTGGCCCTGGGACAGGGCGAATATGGCTACACCTTC. Together with reference TRBV5-5 and TRBJ1-2, the CDR3 gives the full variable domain: DAGVTQSPTHLIKTRGQQVTLRCSPISGHKSVSWYQQVLGQGPQFIFQYYEKEERGRGNFPDRFSARQFPNYSSELNVNALLLGDSALYLCASSLALGQGEYGYTFGSGTRLTVV.

The rearrangement joins TRBV18 to TRBJ2-2; D possibly corresponds to TRBD1 (5 bases). Germline assignment: CDR1 KGHSH and CDR2 LQKENI. The ends were cut back, 0 bases at V and 1 base at J, with 9 bases in the middle. CDR3 length equals 16 residues. CDR3 DNA: TGTGCCAGCTCACCACCGGCAGGGCTGAACACCGGGGAGCTGTTTTTT. Protein sequence: CASSPPAGLNTGELFF.

This clone was found a few times. The chain links TRBV5-1 to TRBJ1-1; D perhaps matches TRBD1 (5 bases). The V and J ends lost 2 bases and 0 bases respectively, with 11 bases between them. Germline CDR1 reads SGHRS; CDR2 reads YFSETQ. There are 15 residues in the CDR3. For the CDR3, the DNA is TGCGCCAGCAGCTTCTCGACAGCCATGAACACTGAAGCTTTCTTT. Its translation is CASSFSTAMNTEAFF. Based on the CDR3 plus reference TRBV5-1 and TRBJ1-1, the full variable domain is KAGVTQTPRYLIKTRGQQVTLSCSPISGHRSVSWYQQTPGQGLQFLFEYFSETQRNKGNFPGRFSGRQFSNSRSEMNVSTLELGDSALYLCASSFSTAMNTEAFFGQGTRLTVV.

The table lists this clone with a few counts. This chain connects TRBV6-1 to TRBJ1-2; 8 bases are a match to TRBD1. The length of the CDR3 is 14 residues. The trim removed 2 bases at V and 8 bases at J, leaving 7 bases unmatched. Germline CDR1 is MNHNS and CDR2 is SASEGT. CDR3 sequence reads: CASSETGGKEGYTF. In DNA, the CDR3 is TGTGCCAGCAGTGAAACAGGGGGAAAGGAAGGCTACACCTTC.

The V gene is TRBV28, the J gene TRBJ2-3; 11 nucleotides match TRBD2. Germline loops: CDR1 MDHEN, CDR2 SYDVKM. This CDR3 is 18 amino acids long. The ends lost 6 bases at V and 1 base at J; junction bases unmatched: 12. The CDR3 coding sequence is TGTGCCAGCAGCCCGAACCTCCCGACTAGCGGGGGCACAGATACGCAGTATTTT. Protein sequence: CASSPNLPTSGGTDTQYF.